These 32 T cell receptor beta chains came from one sample sequenced in a study of T cell changes during pregnancy in multiple sclerosis. Sequenced by immunoSEQ multiplex PCR; TCRdb stores in-frame clones only, minus some. The sample consists of 39,000 or so clones, 90% to 95% of them appearing once. The sequenced sample was CD8+ T cells from peripheral blood mononuclear cells, obtained in the third trimester of pregnancy. Every receptor here comes from a female donor with multiple sclerosis, enrolled in a pregnancy study.

V gene TRBV15 combines with J gene TRBJ1-5; possible D gene TRBD1, 6 bases. Germline CDR1 reads LNHNV; CDR2 reads YYDKDF (reference sequence). Trimming took off 5 bases at V and 9 bases at J, with 17 bases between the two ends. There are 14 residues in the CDR3. The CDR3 nucleotides are TGTGCCACCAGCGTGTACAGGGTCGGAGGGCCCCAGCATTTT. This translates into CATSVYRVGGPQHF.

The CDR3 loop is CASSHFSGIRGEQFF. In DNA form, the CDR3 reads TGTGCCAGTAGTCACTTTAGCGGGATTCGTGGTGAGCAGTTCTTC. The rearrangement uses TRBV19 and TRBJ2-1; 8 nucleotides align to TRBD2. The V segment lost 5 bases and the J segment 9 bases; nucleotides outside the gene matches: 12. CDR1 is LNHDA, CDR2 SQIVND, per germline (reference sequence). The CDR3 runs 15 residues.

This chain connects TRBV7-9 to TRBJ2-1; D perhaps matches TRBD2 (6 bases). The CDR3 is 13 residues long. V was pared by 5 bases and J by 8 bases, with 13 bases between. The germline V gene encodes CDR1 SEHNR and CDR2 FQNEAQ (reference sequence). The CDR3 DNA follows: TGTGCCAGCAGCCCCCGGAGGGGCGATGAGCAGTTCTTC. Its protein is CASSPRRGDEQFF.

The chain links TRBV28 to TRBJ2-3, with a possible D match to TRBD2 (5 bases). Trimming took off 2 bases at V and 2 bases at J, with 8 bases between the two ends. The germline CDR1 and CDR2 sequences are MDHEN and SYDVKM. The CDR3 consists of 14 residues. The CDR3: CASSLRLNTDTQYF. CDR3 DNA: TGTGCCAGCAGTTTACGACTAAACACAGATACGCAGTATTTT.

The CDR3 loop is CASSFRNEETQYF. In DNA, the CDR3 is TGTGCCAGCAGCTTCAGGAACGAAGAGACCCAGTACTTC. The rearrangement joins TRBV7-9 to TRBJ2-5; the D is unclear. This CDR3 has 13 amino acids. The V end lost 3 bases, the J end lost 3 bases, and 8 bases lay between the germline ends. Looked up from germline, CDR1 is SEHNR and CDR2 is FQNEAQ (reference sequence).

The chain carries TRBV27 and TRBJ2-2; D is unclear. CDR1 and CDR2 from the germline V gene are MNHEY and SMNVEV (reference sequence). This CDR3 comprises 13 residues. V dropped 3 bases and J dropped 6 bases, with 8 bases sitting between them. The CDR3 region is CASSFSQAGELFF. The CDR3 DNA is TGTGCCAGCAGTTTTAGTCAGGCCGGGGAGCTGTTTTTT.

This chain connects TRBV5-1 to TRBJ1-1, with D perhaps TRBD1 (5 bases). This CDR3 contains 12 residues. V lost 5 bases and J 0 bases, leaving 5 bases between the germline ends. The V gene's germline CDR1 is SGHRS and CDR2 YFSETQ. The CDR3 loop is CASRDMNTEAFF. For the CDR3, the DNA is TGCGCCAGCAGGGACATGAACACTGAAGCTTTCTTT. The full variable domain, completed using reference TRBV5-1 and TRBJ1-1, is KAGVTQTPRYLIKTRGQQVTLSCSPISGHRSVSWYQQTPGQGLQFLFEYFSETQRNKGNFPGRFSGRQFSNSRSEMNVSTLELGDSALYLCASRDMNTEAFFGQGTRLTVV.

V is TRBV14 and J is TRBJ2-7; 9 positions agree with TRBD2. Germline CDR1 SGHDN, CDR2 FVKESK. After removal of 4 bases from V and 3 bases from J, the junction contained 13 bases not matched to a gene. The CDR3 sequence is 17 residues long. For the CDR3, the DNA is TGTGCCAGCAGCCTGTCACTAGCGGGCCAATACCTCTACGAGCAGTACTTC. Translation gives CASSLSLAGQYLYEQYF.

The chain is built from TRBV7-6 and TRBJ2-7, with 9 bases fitting TRBD1. V trimming: 5 bases; J trimming: 4 bases; junction bases outside the gene matches: 12. The CDR3 loop spans 16 amino acids. CDR1 and CDR2 from the germline V gene are SGHVS and FNYEAQ. In nucleotides, the CDR3 is TGTGCCAGCAGCCCCGCCCTCGGACAGGGGAGATACGAGCAGTACTTC. Protein: CASSPALGQGRYEQYF.

The rearrangement uses TRBV13 and TRBJ2-7, with 7 nucleotides matching TRBD1. The V and J ends lost 5 bases and 6 bases, in that order; junction bases with no gene match: 7. The germline V gene encodes CDR1 PRHDT and CDR2 FYEKMQ (reference sequence). CDR3 length: 13 residues. CDR3 DNA: TGTGCCAGCAGCCTTGAACAGGGGTTCGAGCAGTACTTC. This codes for CASSLEQGFEQYF.

The rearrangement joins TRBV29-1 to TRBJ2-7; unclear D gene. The germline V gene has CDR1 SQVTM and CDR2 ANQGSEA. V was cut by 4 bases and J by 0 bases, with 10 bases left in between. CDR3 length: 13 amino acids. CDR3 DNA sequence: TGCAGCGTTGCCCTCTACCACTCCTACGAGCAGTACTTC. Its translation is CSVALYHSYEQYF.

The rearrangement uses TRBV7-2 and TRBJ2-3; a possible D gene is TRBD2 (6 bases). Trimming took off 5 bases at V and 3 bases at J, with 18 bases between the two ends. There are 16 residues in the CDR3. The germline V gene encodes CDR1 SGHTA and CDR2 FQGNSA. This CDR3 is CASSNLADPRTDTQYF. CDR3 DNA sequence: TGTGCCAGCAGCAACTTAGCGGACCCGAGGACAGATACGCAGTATTTT.

The chain joins TRBV27 to TRBJ2-3, with TRBD2 as a possible D gene (5 bases). V gave up 2 bases and J gave up 2 bases, with 8 bases separating them. This CDR3 region has 14 residues. The germline gives CDR1 MNHEY, CDR2 SMNVEV (reference sequence). As DNA, the CDR3 is TGTGCCAGCAGTTTACTAGCAGACACAGATACGCAGTATTTT. This sequence encodes CASSLLADTDTQYF.

This clone came up once. The chain carries TRBV27 and TRBJ2-2; TRBD2 matches at 7 bases. J lost 6 bases, V lost 7 bases, and 5 bases had no gene match. The CDR3 contains 13 residues. Germline CDR1 MNHEY, CDR2 SMNVEV (reference sequence). CDR3 protein: CASKAGASGELFF. The CDR3 nucleotides read TGTGCCAGCAAGGCGGGAGCGTCCGGGGAGCTGTTTTTT.

This clone was observed a few times. V is TRBV28 and J is TRBJ2-1, with 7 positions matching TRBD2. The J segment lost 15 bases and the V segment lost 10 bases, leaving 24 bases of the junction unmatched. This CDR3 region has 15 residues. Looked up from germline, CDR1 is MDHEN and CDR2 is SYDVKM. The CDR3 DNA is TGTGCCACTAAGAGGGGAATTGGCGGGAGTGAGATCGGGTTCTTC. Protein sequence: CATKRGIGGSEIGFF.

The chain joins TRBV2 to TRBJ2-2; 8 positions match TRBD2. V dropped 6 bases and J dropped 5; count of bases not matched to a gene: 11. Germline V gives CDR1 SNHLY, CDR2 FYNNEI. The CDR3 extends over 16 amino acids. CDR3 nucleotide sequence: TGTGCCAGCAGAGACCCCACGGGGGGGTCGACCGGGGAGCTGTTTTTT. Amino acids: CASRDPTGGSTGELFF.

V is TRBV2 and J is TRBJ2-5; D not certain. Trimming left V 4 bases short and J 4 bases short, with 10 bases between. Per the germline V gene, CDR1 is SNHLY and CDR2 is FYNNEI. The CDR3 spans 13 residues. The CDR3 loop is CASSVSSGETQYF. The CDR3 nucleotides are TGTGCCAGCAGTGTATCTAGTGGAGAGACCCAGTACTTC.

The V call is TRBV5-4, the J call TRBJ2-7; a possible D gene is TRBD2 (5 bases). V was clipped by 2 bases and J by 0 bases, with 6 bases between them. CDR1 SGHNT and CDR2 YYREEE come from the germline V gene (reference sequence). The CDR3 spans 13 residues. CDR3 residues: CASSFAGSYEQYF. CDR3 DNA sequence: TGTGCCAGCAGCTTTGCGGGCTCCTACGAGCAGTACTTC.

The CDR3: CASSDDLAGGPGEQFF. The DNA of the CDR3 is TGTGCCAGCAGCGATGATCTAGCGGGAGGGCCCGGTGAGCAGTTCTTC. The J gene is TRBJ2-1, the V gene TRBV5-6, with 12 positions matching TRBD2. Trimming removed 4 bases from V and 9 bases from J; junction bases left unmatched: 11. Germline-derived CDR1 and CDR2 are SGHDT and YYEEEE. The CDR3 covers 16 residues.

The chain couples TRBV15 to TRBJ2-7; 7 nucleotides align to TRBD2. The V gene end was trimmed by 1 base and the J gene end by 2 bases; junction bases not matched to a gene: 8. The CDR3 extends over 16 amino acids. Germline-derived CDR1 and CDR2 are LNHNV and YYDKDF (reference sequence). Written as DNA, the CDR3 is TGTGCCACCAGCAGAGTCCCCTTAGCGGGCCCCTACGAGCAGTACTTC. Translated, it gives CATSRVPLAGPYEQYF.

The rearrangement links TRBV15 to TRBJ2-1; D possibly corresponds to TRBD2 (7 bases). The CDR3 consists of 15 residues. Germline V gene data show CDR1 as LNHNV and CDR2 as YYDKDF (reference sequence). The V end lost 0 bases, the J end lost 10 bases, and 16 bases lay between the germline ends. CDR3 sequence reads: CATSRDSRGGLEQFF. In nucleotides, the CDR3 is TGTGCCACCAGCAGAGATAGTAGGGGGGGGTTGGAGCAGTTCTTC.

This chain joins TRBV27 and TRBJ2-1, with 10 bases fitting TRBD2. V lost 3 bases, J lost 6 bases, and 2 bases stayed unmatched. The CDR3 runs 14 residues. Germline assignment: CDR1 MNHEY and CDR2 SMNVEV (reference sequence). This chain's CDR3 is CASSFLAGANEQFF. CDR3 nucleotide sequence: TGTGCCAGCAGTTTCCTAGCGGGAGCCAATGAGCAGTTCTTC.

The rearrangement uses TRBV15 and TRBJ2-1; 7 bases map to TRBD2. The ends lost 5 bases at V and 10 bases at J; junction bases unmatched: 8. Germline values: CDR1 LNHNV, CDR2 YYDKDF (reference sequence). CDR3 length: 13 residues. CDR3 sequence: CATSLSFSGEQFF. CDR3 coding DNA: TGTGCCACCAGCTTATCTTTTAGCGGGGAGCAGTTCTTC.

This chain joins TRBV7-8 and TRBJ2-1; 16 positions match TRBD2. The CDR3 runs 19 residues. V shed 7 bases and J 1 base; nucleotides not matched to a gene: 10. The germline V gene has CDR1 SGHVS and CDR2 FQNEAQ. In DNA form, the CDR3 reads TGTGCCAGCACCCGACCGGGACTAGCGGGAGGGAGTTCCTACAATGAGCAGTTCTTC. Translated: CASTRPGLAGGSSYNEQFF.

This chain links TRBV28 with TRBJ2-1; D is undetermined. Germline CDR1 is MDHEN and CDR2 is SYDVKM. V dropped 7 bases and J dropped 7 bases, with 8 bases sitting between them. CDR3 size: 11 residues. The CDR3 here is CASNYGNEQFF. Here the CDR3 DNA reads TGTGCCAGCAACTACGGTAATGAGCAGTTCTTC.

The rearrangement uses TRBV29-1 and TRBJ2-1; 9 bases map to TRBD2. J gave up 1 base and V 5 bases, and 9 bases lay outside the gene matches. The CDR3 length is 16 residues. CDR1 is SQVTM, CDR2 ANQGSEA, per germline. The CDR3 spells CSVYSASGKSYNEQFF. The CDR3 coding sequence is TGCAGCGTTTATTCGGCTAGCGGGAAATCCTACAATGAGCAGTTCTTC.

The table lists this clone with a count of one. This chain uses TRBV6-5 with TRBJ2-2; the match to TRBD2 covers 9 bases. Germline V gene lookup returns CDR1 MNHEY and CDR2 SVGAGI. This CDR3 comprises 14 residues. Unmatched junction bases numbered 5, after V lost 6 bases and J lost 6 bases. This CDR3 reads CASSSSGMAGELFF. The DNA for the CDR3 is TGTGCCAGCAGCTCTAGCGGGATGGCCGGGGAGCTGTTTTTT.

This chain joins TRBV27 and TRBJ1-2; 8 bases line up with TRBD1. Trimming removed 5 bases from V and 0 bases from J; junction bases left unmatched: 11. The CDR3 is made up of 17 amino acids. Germline assignment: CDR1 MNHEY and CDR2 SMNVEV (reference sequence). CDR3 nucleotide sequence: TGTGCCAGCAGTCCGACAGGGGAGGGATTAGCTAACTATGGCTACACCTTC. Amino acid sequence: CASSPTGEGLANYGYTF.

The CDR3 spells CAWTETSGGVYGYTF. DNA of the CDR3: TGTGCCTGGACCGAAACCTCGGGGGGGGTCTATGGCTACACCTTC. The rearrangement links TRBV30 to TRBJ1-2; D might be TRBD1 (5 bases). Germline V gene sequence: CDR1 GTSNPN, CDR2 SVGIG (reference sequence). The CDR3 has 15 residues. Between the trimmed V and J ends, which lost 4 bases and 4 bases, there was a span of 19 bases.

V gene TRBV5-4 combines with J gene TRBJ1-4, with a possible D match to TRBD1 (6 bases). With 0 bases removed from V and 4 bases from J, the gap between germline ends came to 13 bases. CDR1 SGHNT and CDR2 YYREEE come from the germline V gene (reference sequence). The CDR3 contains 16 residues. CDR3 nucleotide sequence: TGTGCCAGCAGCTTGGGCAGGGGTGGGAATAATGAAAAACTGTTTTTT. Its protein is CASSLGRGGNNEKLFF. Variable domain in full (rest from reference TRBV5-4 and TRBJ1-4): ETGVTQSPTHLIKTRGQQVTLRCSSQSGHNTVSWYQQALGQGPQFIFQYYREEENGRGNFPPRFSGLQFPNYSSELNVNALELDDSALYLCASSLGRGGNNEKLFFGSGTQLSVL.

This rearrangement joins TRBV25-1 to TRBJ2-1; 8 bases match TRBD2. This CDR3 is 15 amino acids long. Germline V lookup: CDR1 MGHDK, CDR2 SYGVNS. V shed 6 bases and J 4 bases; nucleotides not matched to a gene: 8. The CDR3: CASSVGTRSYNEQFF. CDR3 sequence (DNA): TGTGCCAGCAGCGTCGGGACTAGGAGTTACAATGAGCAGTTCTTC.

The chain joins TRBV11-2 to TRBJ2-7, with 9 bases aligning to TRBD2. CDR3 length: 14 amino acids. Germline V gene sequence: CDR1 SGHAT, CDR2 FQNNGV. V lost 4 bases and J lost 5; bases outside the gene matches: 6. In nucleotides, the CDR3 is TGTGCCAGCAGCTCCCCCAGCGGGAGGCACGAGCAGTACTTC. It is translated as CASSSPSGRHEQYF. Together with reference TRBV11-2 and TRBJ2-7, the CDR3 gives the full variable domain: EAGVAQSPRYKIIEKRQSVAFWCNPISGHATLYWYQQILGQGPKLLIQFQNNGVVDDSQLPKDRFSAERLKGVDSTLKIQPAKLEDSAVYLCASSSPSGRHEQYFGPGTRLTVT.